Shown below are 21 T cell receptor beta chains from a single sample sequenced in a study of shared clonotypes between healthy human individuals. Generated by immunoSEQ multiplex PCR, the TCRdb table keeps only in-frame clones and is missing some. This table has around 330,000 clones, around 74% appearing once. Sequencing was done on a sample of memory CD4+ T cells sorted from blood. The subset is: CD45RA-negative fraction. These receptors were collected from a man aged 25-45 years in good health.

The CDR3 bases are TGTGCCAGTAGTATACAAATACAAGAGACCCAGTACTTC. This gives the protein CASSIQIQETQYF. The chain is built from TRBV19 and TRBJ2-5; D is undetermined. Germline assignment: CDR1 LNHDA and CDR2 SQIVND (reference sequence). V dropped 2 bases and J dropped 2 bases, with 6 bases sitting between them. The CDR3 runs to 13 residues. Complete variable domain (other parts from reference TRBV19 and TRBJ2-5): DGGITQSPKYLFRKEGQNVTLSCEQNLNHDAMYWYRQDPGQGLRLIYYSQIVNDFQKGDIAEGYSVSREKKESFPLTVTSAQKNPTAFYLCASSIQIQETQYFGPGTRLLVL.

V is TRBV5-1 and J is TRBJ2-7; tentative D call: TRBD1 (5 bases). The CDR3 sequence is 16 residues long. The germline V gene encodes CDR1 SGHRS and CDR2 YFSETQ. Between the trimmed V and J ends, which lost 0 bases and 2 bases, there was a span of 15 bases. The CDR3 reads CASSLAPRQPTYEQYF. As DNA, the CDR3 is TGCGCCAGCAGCTTGGCCCCGAGACAGCCTACCTACGAGCAGTACTTC.

The rearrangement joins TRBV15 to TRBJ2-1, with D perhaps TRBD1 (6 bases). Germline-derived CDR1 and CDR2 are LNHNV and YYDKDF (reference sequence). The CDR3 length is 16 residues. V dropped 5 bases and J dropped 5 bases, with 19 bases sitting between them. The CDR3 sequence: CATSALTGREDNEQFF. In nucleotides, the CDR3 is TGTGCCACCAGCGCCCTCACAGGGAGAGAGGACAATGAGCAGTTCTTC.

This clone was seen only a few times. The chain carries TRBV7-3 and TRBJ2-3; D gene unclear. This CDR3 contains 14 residues. V was pared by 0 bases and J by 2 bases, with 6 bases between. Germline V gene data show CDR1 as SGHTA and CDR2 as FQGTGA. The CDR3 protein is CASSLTWDTDTQYF. Here the CDR3 DNA reads TGTGCCAGCAGCTTAACGTGGGACACAGATACGCAGTATTTT.

The chain links TRBV18 to TRBJ1-1, with D tentatively TRBD1 (5 bases). CDR1 KGHSH and CDR2 LQKENI come from the germline V gene. There are 16 residues in the CDR3. The ends were cut back, 6 bases at V and 0 bases at J, with 17 bases in the middle. The CDR3 sequence: CASSPEQAQVNTEAFF. The CDR3 DNA follows: TGTGCCAGCTCCCCTGAACAGGCCCAGGTGAACACTGAAGCTTTCTTT.

CDR3 in amino acids: CASSLSRGYEQYF. CDR3 DNA sequence: TGTGCCAGCAGTTTATCTAGGGGCTACGAGCAGTACTTC. The chain employs TRBV27 and TRBJ2-7, with D perhaps TRBD1 (5 bases). Germline loops: CDR1 MNHEY, CDR2 SMNVEV (reference sequence). CDR3 length: 13 residues. With 0 bases removed from V and 3 bases from J, the gap between germline ends came to 6 bases.

The chain links TRBV7-2 to TRBJ2-7; 9 nucleotides match TRBD2. The CDR3 is made up of 14 amino acids. CDR1 SGHTA and CDR2 FQGNSA come from the germline V gene. The J segment lost 6 bases and the V segment lost 0 bases, leaving 3 bases of the junction unmatched. The CDR3 here is CASSLAGLASEQYF. The CDR3 DNA sequence: TGTGCCAGCAGCTTAGCCGGACTAGCGTCCGAGCAGTACTTC.

The CDR3 is CASSKYGTGLEAFF. CDR3 in DNA: TGTGCCAGCAGCAAATACGGGACAGGCCTCGAAGCTTTCTTT. V usage is TRBV11-1 and J usage is TRBJ1-1; 8 nucleotides agree with TRBD1. Germline CDR1 is SGHAT and CDR2 is FQDESV (reference sequence). V shed 5 bases, J shed 8 bases, and the junction held 10 bases outside the gene matches. The CDR3 has 14 residues.

The V gene is TRBV28, the J gene TRBJ2-4; D not resolved. The V end lost 5 bases, the J end lost 2 bases, and 10 bases lay between the germline ends. Germline values: CDR1 MDHEN, CDR2 SYDVKM. The CDR3 loop spans 14 amino acids. The chain's CDR3 is CASSPRWSKNIQYF. Written as DNA, the CDR3 is TGTGCCAGCAGTCCCCGTTGGTCCAAAAACATTCAGTACTTC.

V usage is TRBV27 and J usage is TRBJ2-7; D gene ambiguous. Germline V gives CDR1 MNHEY, CDR2 SMNVEV (reference sequence). V dropped 2 bases and J dropped 3 bases, with 20 bases sitting between them. The CDR3 is 17 amino acids. The CDR3, as DNA: TGTGCCAGCAGTTTACCCCGCCTTTTGGCAGTCTACTACGAGCAGTACTTC. As protein: CASSLPRLLAVYYEQYF.

The J gene is TRBJ1-1, the V gene TRBV11-2; D is uncertain. The germline V gene has CDR1 SGHAT and CDR2 FQNNGV. With 0 bases removed from V and 0 bases from J, the gap between germline ends came to 8 bases. The CDR3 is made up of 15 amino acids. The CDR3 nucleotides are TGTGCCAGCAGCTTAGAGAGGGCCTTGAACACTGAAGCTTTCTTT. This encodes CASSLERALNTEAFF. The entire variable domain, with the rest obtained from reference TRBV11-2 and TRBJ1-1, is as follows: EAGVAQSPRYKIIEKRQSVAFWCNPISGHATLYWYQQILGQGPKLLIQFQNNGVVDDSQLPKDRFSAERLKGVDSTLKIQPAKLEDSAVYLCASSLERALNTEAFFGQGTRLTVV.

The chain links TRBV4-1 to TRBJ2-7; 7 nucleotides align to TRBD2. The CDR3 is 17 residues long. Germline-derived CDR1 and CDR2 are MGHRA and YSYEKL. Trimming at V came to 3 bases and at J to 1 base, leaving 12 bases not matched to a gene. Here the CDR3 DNA reads TGCGCCAGCAGCCAGCCACCTAGCGGAGGGGCGTCCTACGAGCAGTACTTC. Its translation is CASSQPPSGGASYEQYF.

The rearrangement links TRBV6-1 to TRBJ2-2; D is perhaps TRBD1 (6 bases). Germline CDR1 and CDR2: MNHNS and SASEGT. The CDR3 loop spans 15 amino acids. V was pared by 3 bases and J by 3 bases, with 11 bases between. The CDR3 DNA is TGTGCCAGCAGTGAGGGGGCGCGAGACACCGGGGAGCTGTTTTTT. Translation gives CASSEGARDTGELFF.

This chain connects TRBV5-1 to TRBJ2-7, with 7 bases that match TRBD2. The V segment lost 3 bases and the J segment 3 bases; nucleotides outside the gene matches: 9. Germline CDR1 and CDR2: SGHRS and YFSETQ. The CDR3 is 15 amino acids. In nucleotides, the CDR3 is TGCGCCAGCAGCTCTGGCGCGGCTAGCGGCTACGAGCAGTACTTC. It yields the protein CASSSGAASGYEQYF.

The chain couples TRBV5-1 to TRBJ1-2; maybe TRBD1 (5 bases). The CDR3 is 15 amino acids. Germline CDR1 is SGHRS and CDR2 is YFSETQ. V shed 0 bases and J shed 1 base, with 10 bases lying between them. The CDR3 is CASSLESGNNYGYTF. The CDR3 DNA follows: TGCGCCAGCAGCTTGGAGTCAGGGAATAACTATGGCTACACCTTC.

The CDR3 loop reads CATSASTDTQYF. CDR3 nucleotides: TGCGCCACCAGCGCTAGCACAGATACGCAGTATTTT. The V and J genes are TRBV10-1 and TRBJ2-3; D ambiguous. V was pared by 10 bases and J by 0 bases, with 8 bases between. This CDR3 region has 12 residues. Germline-derived CDR1 and CDR2 are WNHNN and SYGVQD (reference sequence).

The chain couples TRBV29-1 to TRBJ1-2; D is uncertain. Trimming took 7 bases from V and 4 from J, leaving 13 bases between them. This CDR3 region has 12 residues. The germline V gene has CDR1 SQVTM and CDR2 ANQGSEA. The CDR3 DNA follows: TGCAGCGCTCAATACACTCCCTATGGCTACACCTTC. It translates to CSAQYTPYGYTF.

In its sample, this clone was seen a few times. This chain connects TRBV18 to TRBJ1-1, with D unresolved. Germline CDR1 is KGHSH and CDR2 is LQKENI. This CDR3 contains 14 residues. Trimming left V 1 base short and J 7 bases short, with 13 bases between. CDR3: CASSPRGQSLEAFF. The CDR3 DNA reads as TGTGCCAGCTCACCACGAGGGCAGTCCCTTGAAGCTTTCTTT.

The chain links TRBV5-1 to TRBJ1-1; D is perhaps TRBD1 (5 bases). Germline V gene sequence: CDR1 SGHRS, CDR2 YFSETQ. V gave up 4 bases and J gave up 3 bases, with 10 bases separating them. The CDR3 loop spans 13 amino acids. CDR3 protein: CASSPGGDTEAFF. CDR3 nucleotide sequence: TGCGCCAGCAGCCCCGGGGGGGACACTGAAGCTTTCTTT. The entire variable domain, with the rest obtained from reference TRBV5-1 and TRBJ1-1, is as follows: KAGVTQTPRYLIKTRGQQVTLSCSPISGHRSVSWYQQTPGQGLQFLFEYFSETQRNKGNFPGRFSGRQFSNSRSEMNVSTLELGDSALYLCASSPGGDTEAFFGQGTRLTVV.

Here the CDR3 reads CASSYLGLMDYEQYF. For the CDR3, the DNA is TGTGCCAGCAGTTACCTCGGACTAATGGACTACGAGCAGTACTTC. This sequence joins TRBV6-5 and TRBJ2-7, with D perhaps matching TRBD2 (6 bases). The germline V and J ends were trimmed by 2 bases and 3 bases, with 14 bases remaining between them. The CDR3 extends over 15 amino acids. Germline V gene lookup returns CDR1 MNHEY and CDR2 SVGAGI.

The V gene is TRBV25-1, the J gene TRBJ2-7, with TRBD2 matching 7 bases. The CDR3 runs to 14 residues. After removal of 4 bases from V and 3 bases from J, the junction contained 6 bases not matched to a gene. Per the germline V gene, CDR1 is MGHDK and CDR2 is SYGVNS. CDR3 region: CASSVSSGHYEQYF. The CDR3 DNA reads TGTGCCAGCAGTGTATCTAGCGGCCACTACGAGCAGTACTTC.